Shown below are 6 T cell receptor beta chains from a single sample sequenced in a study of T cells after yellow fever vaccination. TCRdb redid the calling of the 5' RACE reads with MiXCR, one entry per CDR3 protein. The sample shows 300,000 to 350,000 distinct CDR3 sequences, roughly 4.3% of them seen only once. The input for sequencing was PBMCs, taken 5 days after the yellow fever booster vaccination. These receptor sequences come from a man between 18 and 35 years old who received the YFV17D yellow fever vaccine.

The chain uses TRBV4-2 and TRBJ1-2, with 10 bases identical to TRBD1. The CDR3 extends over 16 amino acids. Germline V gives CDR1 LGHNA, CDR2 YNFKEQ. With V trimmed by 0 bases and J by 6 bases, 7 bases remained unmatched. CDR3 sequence: CASSQDDRGQRDGYTF. The CDR3 bases are TGTGCCAGCAGCCAAGACGACAGGGGGCAGCGGGATGGCTACACCTTC.

In its sample, this clonotype was seen a few times. The rearrangement joins TRBV4-3 to TRBJ2-7; no definite D call. The CDR3 runs 16 residues. Trimming took off 0 bases at V and 7 bases at J, with 19 bases between the two ends. CDR1 LGHNA and CDR2 YSLEER come from the germline V gene. CDR3 nucleotides: TGCGCCAGCAGCCAAGACCTAAGGGCAGGTCCACTGGAGCAGTACTTC. Encoded protein: CASSQDLRAGPLEQYF.

The chain carries TRBV4-3 and TRBJ2-3; D is perhaps TRBD2 (7 bases). There are 16 residues in the CDR3. Germline V lookup: CDR1 LGHNA, CDR2 YSLEER. The V end was cut by 2 bases, the J end by 2 bases, with 14 bases between. CDR3 sequence: CASSQLRGGATDTQYF. In DNA, the CDR3 is TGCGCCAGCAGCCAACTCCGAGGGGGGGCCACAGATACGCAGTATTTT.

The V and J genes are TRBV12-3 or TRBV12-4 and TRBJ2-5; 11 nucleotides agree with TRBD1. The junction had 14 bases not matched to a gene; V was cut back by 8 bases and J by 6 bases. The CDR3 consists of 16 residues. Written as DNA, the CDR3 is TGTGCCAGCTCCCCCGTGGGGGACAGGGGGTTGAAGACCCAGTACTTC. This gives the protein CASSPVGDRGLKTQYF.

This clonotype has ten or more counts. The J gene is TRBJ2-5, the V gene TRBV6-5, with 7 bases aligning to TRBD2. CDR1 MNHEY and CDR2 SVGAGI come from the germline V gene. Trimming removed 8 bases from V and 3 bases from J; junction bases left unmatched: 3. CDR3 length: 12 amino acids. The CDR3 sequence: CASGRGKETQYF. For the CDR3, the DNA is TGTGCCAGCGGGCGGGGGAAAGAGACCCAGTACTTC.

The genes are TRBV27 and TRBJ1-2; D is possibly TRBD1 (5 bases). The V end lost 5 bases, the J end lost 2 bases, and 15 bases lay between the germline ends. CDR1 is MNHEY and CDR2 is SMNVEV in the germline V gene (reference sequence). The CDR3 sequence is 15 residues long. The CDR3 spells CASSPRGGSNYGYTF. The CDR3 bases are TGTGCCAGCAGTCCTCGGGGGGGGTCCAACTATGGCTACACCTTC.